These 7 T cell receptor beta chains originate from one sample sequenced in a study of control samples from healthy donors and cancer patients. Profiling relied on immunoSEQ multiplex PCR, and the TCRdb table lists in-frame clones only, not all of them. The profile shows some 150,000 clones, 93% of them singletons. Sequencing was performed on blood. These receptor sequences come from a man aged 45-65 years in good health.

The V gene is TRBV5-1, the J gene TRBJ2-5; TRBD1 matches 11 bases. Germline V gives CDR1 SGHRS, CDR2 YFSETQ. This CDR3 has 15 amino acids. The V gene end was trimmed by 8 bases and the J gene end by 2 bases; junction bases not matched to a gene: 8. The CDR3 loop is CASTRTGGGQETQYF. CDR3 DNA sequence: TGCGCCAGTACCAGGACAGGGGGCGGGCAAGAGACCCAGTACTTC.

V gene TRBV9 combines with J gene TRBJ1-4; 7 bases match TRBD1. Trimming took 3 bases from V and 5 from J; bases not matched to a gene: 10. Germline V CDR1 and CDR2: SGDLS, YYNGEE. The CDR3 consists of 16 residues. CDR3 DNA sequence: TGTGCCAGCAGCGGCCACCGGGACAGTGAAAATGAAAAACTGTTTTTT. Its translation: CASSGHRDSENEKLFF. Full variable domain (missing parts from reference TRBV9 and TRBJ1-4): DSGVTQTPKHLITATGQRVTLRCSPRSGDLSVYWYQQSLDQGLQFLIQYYNGEERAKGNILERFSAQQFPDLHSELNLSSLELGDSALYFCASSGHRDSENEKLFFGSGTQLSVL.

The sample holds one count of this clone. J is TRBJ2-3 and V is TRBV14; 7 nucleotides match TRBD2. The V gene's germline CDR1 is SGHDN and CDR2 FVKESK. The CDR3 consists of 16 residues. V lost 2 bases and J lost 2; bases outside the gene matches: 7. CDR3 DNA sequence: TGTGCCAGCAGCCAAAATGCGGGAGTGCACACAGATACGCAGTATTTT. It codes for CASSQNAGVHTDTQYF.

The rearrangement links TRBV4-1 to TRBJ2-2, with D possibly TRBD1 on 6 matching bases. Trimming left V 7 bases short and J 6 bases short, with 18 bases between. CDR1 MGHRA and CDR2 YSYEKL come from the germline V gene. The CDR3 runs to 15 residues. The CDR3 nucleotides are TGCGCCAGCAATTACGTCAGGGGCGGAGCCGGGGAGCTGTTTTTT. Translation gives CASNYVRGGAGELFF.

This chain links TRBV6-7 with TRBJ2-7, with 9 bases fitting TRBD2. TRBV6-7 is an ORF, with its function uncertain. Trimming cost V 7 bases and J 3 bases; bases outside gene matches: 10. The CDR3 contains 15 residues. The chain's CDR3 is CASKGRASGIYEQYF. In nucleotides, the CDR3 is TGTGCCAGCAAGGGGCGAGCTAGCGGGATCTACGAGCAGTACTTC.

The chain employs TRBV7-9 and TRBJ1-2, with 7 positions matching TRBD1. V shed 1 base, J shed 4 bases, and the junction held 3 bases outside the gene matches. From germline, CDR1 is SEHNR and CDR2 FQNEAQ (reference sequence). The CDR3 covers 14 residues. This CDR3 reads CASSLEGGGYGYTF. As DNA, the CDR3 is TGTGCCAGCAGCTTAGAAGGGGGCGGCTATGGCTACACCTTC.

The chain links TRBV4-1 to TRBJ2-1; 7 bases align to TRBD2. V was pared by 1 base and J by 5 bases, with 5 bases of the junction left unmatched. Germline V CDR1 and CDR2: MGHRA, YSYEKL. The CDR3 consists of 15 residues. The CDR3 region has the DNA TGCGCCAGCAGCCAAGCCACTAGCGACAACAATGAGCAGTTCTTC. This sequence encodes CASSQATSDNNEQFF.